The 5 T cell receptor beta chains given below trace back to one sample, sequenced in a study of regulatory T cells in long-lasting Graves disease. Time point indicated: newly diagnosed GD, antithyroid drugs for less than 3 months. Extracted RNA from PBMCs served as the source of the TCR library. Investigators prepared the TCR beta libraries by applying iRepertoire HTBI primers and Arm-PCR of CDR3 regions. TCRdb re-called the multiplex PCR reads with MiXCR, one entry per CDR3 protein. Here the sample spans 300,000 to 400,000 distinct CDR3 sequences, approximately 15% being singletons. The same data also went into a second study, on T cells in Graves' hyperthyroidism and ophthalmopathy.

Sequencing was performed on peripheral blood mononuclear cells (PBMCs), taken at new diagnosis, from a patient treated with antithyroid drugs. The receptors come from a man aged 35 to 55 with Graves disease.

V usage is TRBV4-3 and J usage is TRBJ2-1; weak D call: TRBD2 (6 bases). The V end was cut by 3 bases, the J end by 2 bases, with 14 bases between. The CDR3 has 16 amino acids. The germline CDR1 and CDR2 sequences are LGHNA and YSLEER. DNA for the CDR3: TGCGCCAGCAGCCAGGGGACTTCCATCCCCTACAATGAGCAGTTCTTC. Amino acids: CASSQGTSIPYNEQFF.

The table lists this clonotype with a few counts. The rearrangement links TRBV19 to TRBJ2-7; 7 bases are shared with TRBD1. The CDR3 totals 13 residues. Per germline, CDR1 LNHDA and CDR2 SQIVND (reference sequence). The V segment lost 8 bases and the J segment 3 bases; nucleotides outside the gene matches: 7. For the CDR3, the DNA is TGTGCCAGTTGCGACAGGGATGGCTACGAGCAGTACTTC. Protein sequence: CASCDRDGYEQYF.

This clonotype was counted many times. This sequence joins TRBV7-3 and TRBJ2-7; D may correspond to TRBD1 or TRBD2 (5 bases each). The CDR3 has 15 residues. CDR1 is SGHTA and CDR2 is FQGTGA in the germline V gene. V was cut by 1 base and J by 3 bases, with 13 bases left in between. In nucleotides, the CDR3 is TGTGCCAGCAGCTTAAAATCCGGGGCGCTCTACGAGCAGTACTTC. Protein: CASSLKSGALYEQYF.

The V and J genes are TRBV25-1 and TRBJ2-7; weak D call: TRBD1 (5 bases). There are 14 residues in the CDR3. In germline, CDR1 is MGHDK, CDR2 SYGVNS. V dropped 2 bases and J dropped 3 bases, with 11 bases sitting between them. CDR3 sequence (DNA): TGTGCCAGCAGTGAAGGGGCAGGGTTCTACGAGCAGTACTTC. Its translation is CASSEGAGFYEQYF.

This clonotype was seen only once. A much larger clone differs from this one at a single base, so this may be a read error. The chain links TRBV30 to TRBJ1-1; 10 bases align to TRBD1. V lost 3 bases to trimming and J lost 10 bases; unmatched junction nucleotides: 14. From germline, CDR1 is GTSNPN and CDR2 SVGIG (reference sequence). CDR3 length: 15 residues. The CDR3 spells CAWRDTRTGGDGAFF. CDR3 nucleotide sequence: TGTGCCTGGAGGGACACCAGGACAGGGGGAGATGGAGCTTTCTTT.